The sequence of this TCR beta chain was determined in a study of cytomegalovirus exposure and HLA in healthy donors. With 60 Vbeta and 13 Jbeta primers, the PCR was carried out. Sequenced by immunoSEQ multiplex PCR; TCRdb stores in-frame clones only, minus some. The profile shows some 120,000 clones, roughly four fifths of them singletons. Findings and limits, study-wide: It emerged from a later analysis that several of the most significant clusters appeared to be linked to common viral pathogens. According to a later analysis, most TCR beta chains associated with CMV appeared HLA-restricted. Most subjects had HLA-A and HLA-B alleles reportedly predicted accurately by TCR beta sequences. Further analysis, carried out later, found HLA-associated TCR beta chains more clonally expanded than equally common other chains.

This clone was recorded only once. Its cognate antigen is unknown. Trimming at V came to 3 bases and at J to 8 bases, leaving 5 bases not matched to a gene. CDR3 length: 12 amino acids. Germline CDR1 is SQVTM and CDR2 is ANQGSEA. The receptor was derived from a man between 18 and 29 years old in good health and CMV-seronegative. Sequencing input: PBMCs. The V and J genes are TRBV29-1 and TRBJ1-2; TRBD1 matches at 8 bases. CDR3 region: CSVEQGAGGYTF. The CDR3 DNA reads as TGCAGCGTTGAGCAGGGGGCGGGAGGCTACACCTTC.